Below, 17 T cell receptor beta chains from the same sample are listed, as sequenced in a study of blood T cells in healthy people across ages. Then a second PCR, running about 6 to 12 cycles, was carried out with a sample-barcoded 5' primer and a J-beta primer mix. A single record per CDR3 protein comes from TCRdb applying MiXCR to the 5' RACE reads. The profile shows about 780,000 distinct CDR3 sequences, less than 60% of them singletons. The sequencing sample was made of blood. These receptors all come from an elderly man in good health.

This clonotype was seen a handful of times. CDR3 region: CSAASMTSGSYEQYF. Written as DNA, the CDR3 is TGCAGTGCAGCTAGTATGACTAGCGGCTCCTACGAGCAGTACTTC. V and J are TRBV20-1 and TRBJ2-7; 9 bases are a match to TRBD2. V was clipped by 6 bases and J by 0 bases; unmatched bases: 9. The germline V gene has CDR1 DFQATT and CDR2 SNEGSKA (reference sequence). CDR3 length equals 15 residues.

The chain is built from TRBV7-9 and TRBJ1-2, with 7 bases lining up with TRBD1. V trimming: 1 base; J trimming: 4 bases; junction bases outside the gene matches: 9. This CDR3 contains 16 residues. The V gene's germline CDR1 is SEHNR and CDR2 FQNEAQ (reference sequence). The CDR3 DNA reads TGTGCCAGCAGCTTAGGAACAGGGGAAGACGGCTATGGCTACACCTTC. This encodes CASSLGTGEDGYGYTF.

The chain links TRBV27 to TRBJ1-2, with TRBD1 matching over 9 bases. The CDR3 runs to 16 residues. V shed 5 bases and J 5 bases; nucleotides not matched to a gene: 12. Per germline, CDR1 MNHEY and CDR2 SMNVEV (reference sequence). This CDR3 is CASSPGTGTLWYGYTF. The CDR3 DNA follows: TGTGCCAGCAGTCCCGGGACAGGGACCCTTTGGTATGGCTACACCTTC.

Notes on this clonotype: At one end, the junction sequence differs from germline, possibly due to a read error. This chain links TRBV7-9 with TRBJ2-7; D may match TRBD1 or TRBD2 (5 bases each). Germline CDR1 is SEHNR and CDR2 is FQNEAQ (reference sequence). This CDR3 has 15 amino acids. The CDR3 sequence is CASSLVVGASGEQYF. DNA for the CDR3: TGTGCGAGCAGCTTAGTTGTTGGGGCTTCGGGGGAGCAGTACTTC. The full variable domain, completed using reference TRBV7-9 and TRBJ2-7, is DTGVSQNPRHKITKRGQNVTFRCDPISEHNRLYWYRQTLGQGPEFLTYFQNEAQLEKSRLLSDRFSAERPKGSFSTLEIQRTEQGDSAMYLCASSLVVGASGEQYFGPGTRLTVT.

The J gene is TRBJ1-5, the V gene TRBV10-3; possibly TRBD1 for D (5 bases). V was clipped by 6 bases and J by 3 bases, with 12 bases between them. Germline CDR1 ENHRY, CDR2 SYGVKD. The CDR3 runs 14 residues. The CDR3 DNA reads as TGTGCCATCAGCCACGACAGACTCAATCAGCCCCAGCATTTT. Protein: CAISHDRLNQPQHF.

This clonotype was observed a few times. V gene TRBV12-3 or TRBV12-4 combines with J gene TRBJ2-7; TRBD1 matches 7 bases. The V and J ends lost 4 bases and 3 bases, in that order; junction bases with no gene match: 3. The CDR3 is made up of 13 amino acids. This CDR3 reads CASSSHRGYEQYF. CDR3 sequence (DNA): TGTGCCAGCAGTTCGCACAGGGGCTACGAGCAGTACTTC.

The CDR3 here is CSAFKPASSYNEQFF. Written as DNA, the CDR3 is TGCAGTGCTTTTAAGCCCGCGAGCTCCTACAATGAGCAGTTCTTC. The chain employs TRBV20-1 and TRBJ2-1; no clear D. Germline CDR1 is DFQATT and CDR2 is SNEGSKA (reference sequence). V was cut by 5 bases and J by 0 bases, with 14 bases left in between. This CDR3 comprises 15 residues.

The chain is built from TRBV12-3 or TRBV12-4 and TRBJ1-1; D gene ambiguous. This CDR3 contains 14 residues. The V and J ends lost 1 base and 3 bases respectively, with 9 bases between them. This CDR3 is CASSLGDGYTEAFF. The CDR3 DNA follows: TGTGCCAGCAGTTTAGGTGACGGGTACACTGAAGCTTTCTTT.

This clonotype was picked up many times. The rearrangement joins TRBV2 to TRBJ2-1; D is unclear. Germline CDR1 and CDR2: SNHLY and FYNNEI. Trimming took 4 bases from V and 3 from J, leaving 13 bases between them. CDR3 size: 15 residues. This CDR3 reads CASSAGSLDYNEQFF. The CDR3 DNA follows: TGTGCCAGCAGTGCCGGCAGCCTCGACTACAATGAGCAGTTCTTC.

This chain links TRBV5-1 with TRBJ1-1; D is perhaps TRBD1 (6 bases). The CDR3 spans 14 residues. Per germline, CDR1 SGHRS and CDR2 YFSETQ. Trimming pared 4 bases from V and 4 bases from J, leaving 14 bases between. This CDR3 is CASSQDGQSTEAFF. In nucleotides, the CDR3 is TGCGCCAGCAGCCAGGATGGACAGAGCACTGAAGCTTTCTTT.

In DNA, the CDR3 is TGCAGTGCTAGTATCCGCCGACCACAGTCACATTCACCCCTCCACTTT. Its protein product is CSASIRRPQSHSPLHF. The genes are TRBV20-1 and TRBJ1-6; D gene uncertain. The V gene lost 3 bases and the J gene lost 8 bases, with 20 bases spanning the gap. CDR3 length equals 16 residues. Per the germline V gene, CDR1 is DFQATT and CDR2 is SNEGSKA (reference sequence).

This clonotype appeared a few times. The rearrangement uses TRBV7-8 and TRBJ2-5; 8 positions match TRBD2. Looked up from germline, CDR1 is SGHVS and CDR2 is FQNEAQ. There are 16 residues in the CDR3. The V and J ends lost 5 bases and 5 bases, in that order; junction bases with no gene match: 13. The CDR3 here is CASSARNSGTGETQYF. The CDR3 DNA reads TGTGCCAGCAGCGCGAGAAATAGCGGGACTGGGGAGACCCAGTACTTC.

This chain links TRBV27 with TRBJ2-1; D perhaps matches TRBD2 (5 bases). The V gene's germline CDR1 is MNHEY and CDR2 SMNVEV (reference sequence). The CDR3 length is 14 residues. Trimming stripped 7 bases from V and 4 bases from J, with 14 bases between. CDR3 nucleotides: TGTGCCAGCACTCTCAGAGGCGGGTACAATGAGCAGTTCTTC. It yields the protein CASTLRGGYNEQFF.

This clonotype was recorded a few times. CDR3 in amino acids: CATSSGGGPSYEQYF. The CDR3 region has the DNA TGTGCCACCAGCAGCGGCGGCGGGCCCTCCTACGAGCAGTACTTC. The chain uses TRBV15 and TRBJ2-7, with TRBD2 as a possible D gene (5 bases). CDR1 and CDR2 (germline): LNHNV, YYDKDF (reference sequence). Trimming removed 3 bases from V and 0 bases from J, with 12 bases in between. The CDR3 consists of 15 residues.

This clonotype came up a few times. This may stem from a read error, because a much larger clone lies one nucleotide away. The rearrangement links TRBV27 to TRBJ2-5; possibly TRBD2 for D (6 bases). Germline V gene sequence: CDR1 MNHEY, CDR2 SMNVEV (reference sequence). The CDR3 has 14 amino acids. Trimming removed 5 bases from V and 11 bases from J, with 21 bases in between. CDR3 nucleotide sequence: TGTGCCAGCAGTCATGGACCCGGCGGGAATGAGCAGTACTTC. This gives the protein CASSHGPGGNEQYF.

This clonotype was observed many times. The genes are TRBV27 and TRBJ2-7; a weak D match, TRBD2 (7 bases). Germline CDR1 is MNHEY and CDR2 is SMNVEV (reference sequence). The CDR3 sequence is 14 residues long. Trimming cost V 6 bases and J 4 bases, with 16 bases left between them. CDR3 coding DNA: TGTGCCAGCAGCACGGGGGGCGCTTCATACGAGCAGTACTTC. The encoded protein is CASSTGGASYEQYF.

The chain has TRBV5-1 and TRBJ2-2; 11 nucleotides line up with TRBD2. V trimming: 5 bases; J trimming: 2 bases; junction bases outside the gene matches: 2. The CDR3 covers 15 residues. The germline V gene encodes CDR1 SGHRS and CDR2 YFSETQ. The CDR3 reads CASSTSGSNTGELFF. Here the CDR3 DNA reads TGCGCCAGCAGTACTAGCGGGAGTAACACCGGGGAGCTGTTTTTT.